The rows below give T cell receptor beta chains drawn from one sample of a study of Ad26.COV2.S vaccination and SARS-CoV-2 variants. Profiling relied on immunoSEQ multiplex PCR, and the TCRdb table lists in-frame clones only, not all of them. The sample yields over 400,000 clones, roughly 89% seen once. Here the sequenced sample was peripheral blood, taken in a trial of Ad26.COV2.S vaccine versus placebo. The receptor set was obtained from a person aged 18 to 59 who received the Ad26.COV2.S COVID-19 vaccine or a placebo. CDR3s include the opening cysteine and the closing phenylalanine or tryptophan. A D gene is named only where the DNA matches it firmly.

d_gene	v_gene	j_gene	CDR3aa
.	TRBV24-1	TRBJ1-1	CATSGAGASNTEAFF
TRBD1	TRBV29-1	TRBJ1-2	CSVNRGIANYGYTF
.	TRBV5-1	TRBJ2-3	CASSPGLVTDTQYF
.	TRBV20-1	TRBJ1-4	CSASSIGGRGSTEKLFF
.	TRBV4-1	TRBJ1-3	CASSQNILSGNTIYF
TRBD2	TRBV7-9	TRBJ2-3	CASSPAGSGRADTQYF
TRBD1	TRBV6-6	TRBJ1-5	CASSQGTGVIQPQHF
TRBD2	TRBV13	TRBJ2-3	CASSSGLAGGPDTQYF
TRBD1	TRBV3-1/TRBV3-2	TRBJ1-2	CASNQERDRGNGYTF
.	TRBV7-8	TRBJ2-2	CASSPQYGELFF
.	TRBV5-1	TRBJ1-1	CASSLEMNTEAFF
.	TRBV6-5	TRBJ2-3	CASISSHFDTQYF
.	TRBV18	TRBJ2-2	CASSPWTDPNTGELFF
.	TRBV7-8	TRBJ2-1	CASSPLRGIQFF
.	TRBV5-6	TRBJ2-5	CASSLDAGSGTQYF
.	TRBV11-2	TRBJ2-1	CASSWSGRMNEQFF
TRBD1	TRBV5-4	TRBJ1-2	CASSRTGRYGYTF
.	TRBV29-1	TRBJ2-3	CSVGGIVTDTQYF
.	TRBV5-6	TRBJ1-2	CASSLEFRSYGYTF
.	TRBV5-6	TRBJ2-1	CASSFWGDEQFF
.	TRBV6-2/TRBV6-3	TRBJ1-6	CASSSRGPSDSPLHF
.	TRBV6-1	TRBJ1-5	CASSGRRTPLNQPQHF
.	TRBV29-1	TRBJ1-4	CSVVEGSNEKLFF
.	TRBV9	TRBJ1-5	CASSGTANQPQHF
.	TRBV5-1	TRBJ2-3	CASSLGPGGTDTQYF
.	TRBV2	TRBJ2-7	CASSGGVEQYF
TRBD2	TRBV18	TRBJ2-1	CASSPPRGAGTSGAYNEQFF
TRBD2	TRBV25-1	TRBJ2-1	CASSAAGTSAHEQFF
TRBD1	TRBV13	TRBJ1-4	CASSLTGDSEKLFF
TRBD1	TRBV13	TRBJ1-1	CASSFDRGYTEAFF
.	TRBV4-2	TRBJ1-2	CASSHGPGQVYGYTF
.	TRBV7-9	TRBJ1-2	CASSAREWDDGYTF
.	TRBV28	TRBJ2-2	CASSLTGTGELFF
.	TRBV4-3	TRBJ2-5	CASSQGGAGQETQYF
.	TRBV15	TRBJ1-4	CATSRAPRAGEKLFF
TRBD1	TRBV7-9	TRBJ1-1	CASSQDGGTGDYTEAFF
.	TRBV2	TRBJ1-2	CASSTVPGRTLYGYTF
TRBD1	TRBV11-3	TRBJ1-4	CASSLGTETEKLFF
.	TRBV5-1	TRBJ2-4	CASRIGVNKNIQYF
.	TRBV5-1	TRBJ1-1	CASSLGAANTEAFF
.	TRBV19	TRBJ1-4	CASSPTRSGAASEKLFF
.	TRBV5-4	TRBJ2-2	CASSLKPLGSTGELFF